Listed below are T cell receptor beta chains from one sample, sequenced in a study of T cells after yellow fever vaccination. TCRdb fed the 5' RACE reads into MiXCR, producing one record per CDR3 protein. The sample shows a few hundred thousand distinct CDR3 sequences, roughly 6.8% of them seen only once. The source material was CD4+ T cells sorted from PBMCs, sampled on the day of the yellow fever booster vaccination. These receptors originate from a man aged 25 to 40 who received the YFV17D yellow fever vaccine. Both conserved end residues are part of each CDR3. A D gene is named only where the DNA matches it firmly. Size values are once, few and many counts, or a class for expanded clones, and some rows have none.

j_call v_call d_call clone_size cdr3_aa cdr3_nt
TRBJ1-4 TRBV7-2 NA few CASSPVILVEKLFF TGTGCCAGCAGCCCCGTTATCCTGGTTGAAAAACTGTTTTTT
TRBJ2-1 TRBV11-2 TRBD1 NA CASSPFLLGGEQFF TGTGCCAGCAGTCCTTTCCTACTAGGGGGCGAACAGTTCTTC
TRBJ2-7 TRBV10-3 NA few CAISESTSLNYEQYF TGTGCCATCAGTGAGTCAACTAGCCTGAACTACGAGCAGTACTTC
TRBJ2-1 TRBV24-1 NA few CATSDFRYNEQFF TGTGCCACCAGTGATTTCAGGTACAATGAGCAGTTCTTC
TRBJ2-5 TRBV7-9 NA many CASSFRDLYF TGTGCCAGCAGCTTCCGGGACCTTTATTTC
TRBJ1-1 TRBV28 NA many CASSFVGGGGTEAFF TGTGCCAGCAGTTTTGTAGGCGGTGGGGGGACTGAAGCTTTCTTT
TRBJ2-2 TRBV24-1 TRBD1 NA CAPNRGTGELFF TGTGCCCCAAACAGGGGAACCGGGGAGCTGTTTTTT
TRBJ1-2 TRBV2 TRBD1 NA CASRTGTGSYGYTF TGTGCCAGCAGGACCGGGACAGGGAGCTATGGCTACACCTTC
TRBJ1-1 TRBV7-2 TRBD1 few CASSNRDRGDTEAFF TGTGCCAGCAGCAACCGGGACAGGGGTGACACTGAAGCTTTCTTT
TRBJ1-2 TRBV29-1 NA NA CSVDGYGYTF TGCAGCGTTGACGGGTATGGCTACACCTTC
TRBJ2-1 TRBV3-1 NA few CASSQEPGLPYNEQFF TGTGCCAGCAGCCAAGAACCGGGACTCCCCTACAATGAGCAGTTCTTC
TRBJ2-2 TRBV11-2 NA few CASSPARFGELFF TGTGCCAGCAGCCCAGCTAGGTTCGGGGAGCTGTTTTTT
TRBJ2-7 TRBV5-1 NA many CASSLDREYEQYF TGCGCCAGCAGCTTGGACAGGGAATACGAGCAGTACTTC
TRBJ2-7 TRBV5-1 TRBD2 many CASRKGLAWEQYF TGCGCCAGCAGAAAGGGACTAGCGTGGGAGCAGTACTTC
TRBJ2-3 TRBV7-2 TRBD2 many CASSRTSGSFKDTQYF TGTGCCAGCAGCCGGACTAGCGGGAGTTTTAAAGATACGCAGTATTTT
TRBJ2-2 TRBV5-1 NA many CASSPADTGELFF TGCGCCAGCAGCCCAGCGGACACCGGGGAGCTGTTTTTT
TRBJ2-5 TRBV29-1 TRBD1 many CSVEEGGRETQYF TGCAGCGTTGAAGAAGGGGGCAGAGAGACCCAGTACTTC
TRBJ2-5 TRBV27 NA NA CASSSPQGGGETQYF TGTGCCAGCAGTTCACCTCAGGGGGGGGGAGAGACCCAGTACTTC
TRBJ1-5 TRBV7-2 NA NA CASSFNQGGNQPQHF TGTGCCAGCAGCTTTAATCAGGGTGGGAATCAGCCCCAGCATTTT
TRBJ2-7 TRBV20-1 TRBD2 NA CSARPLAGGVWYF TGCAGTGCTAGGCCCCTAGCGGGAGGTGTGTGGTACTTC
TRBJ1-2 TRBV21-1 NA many CARVGHNYGYTF TGTGCCAGAGTGGGGCACAACTATGGCTACACCTTC